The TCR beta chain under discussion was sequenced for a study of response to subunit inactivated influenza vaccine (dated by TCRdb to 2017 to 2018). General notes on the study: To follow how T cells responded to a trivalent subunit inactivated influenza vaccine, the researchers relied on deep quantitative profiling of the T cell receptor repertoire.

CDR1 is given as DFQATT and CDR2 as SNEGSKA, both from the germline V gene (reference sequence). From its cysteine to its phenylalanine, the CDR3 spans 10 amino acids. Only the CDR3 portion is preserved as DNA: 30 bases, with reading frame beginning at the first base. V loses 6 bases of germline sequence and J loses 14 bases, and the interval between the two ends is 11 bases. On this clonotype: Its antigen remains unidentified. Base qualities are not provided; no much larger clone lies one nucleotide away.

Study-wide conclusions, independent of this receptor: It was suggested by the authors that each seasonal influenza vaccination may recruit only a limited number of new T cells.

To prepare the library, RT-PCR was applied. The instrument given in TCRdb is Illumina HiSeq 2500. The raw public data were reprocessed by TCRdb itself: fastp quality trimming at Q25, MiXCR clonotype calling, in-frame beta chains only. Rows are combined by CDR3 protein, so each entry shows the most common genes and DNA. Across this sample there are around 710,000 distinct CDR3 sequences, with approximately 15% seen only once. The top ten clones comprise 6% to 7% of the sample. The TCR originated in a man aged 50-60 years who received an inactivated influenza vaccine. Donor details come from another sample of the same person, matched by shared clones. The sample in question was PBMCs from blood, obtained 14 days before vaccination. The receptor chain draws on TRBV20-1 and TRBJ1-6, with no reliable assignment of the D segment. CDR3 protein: CSAGLRTLHF. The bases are TGCAGTGCCGGACTAAGGACCCTCCACTTT.